A selection of T cell receptor beta chains follows, all from one sample in a study of cytomegalovirus exposure and HLA in healthy donors. Only in-frame clones appear in the TCRdb table, and some are missing; sequencing was by immunoSEQ multiplex PCR. Here the sample spans roughly 100,000 clones, 79% being singletons. Sequenced input: PBMCs. The receptor source for this set is a male donor in good health and CMV-seropositive. Each CDR3 is given without its conserved first and last residue. A D gene is named only where the DNA matches it firmly. Clone size is stated in some rows and not others, as once, few, many or a class when expanded.

j_call v_call d_call clone_size cdr3_aa
TRBJ2-1 TRBV5-4 TRBD1 . ASSGQASSYNEQF
TRBJ2-1 TRBV4-1 . . ASSHGRGIGANEQF
TRBJ2-3 TRBV9 TRBD2 once ASSTLTSGLTDTQY
TRBJ1-1 TRBV19 . . ASSILFPPDSLFFTEAF
TRBJ1-1 TRBV11-2 . . ASSLGHETGEAF
TRBJ2-7 TRBV1 . . TSSQHRGYEQY
TRBJ2-2 TRBV2 TRBD1 . ASSGVTGVTGELF
TRBJ2-1 TRBV2 . once ASIQEGANEQF
TRBJ1-3 TRBV25-1 . once ASSELNGGLNTIY
TRBJ2-7 TRBV6-5 . . ASSYSRTRYEQY
TRBJ1-2 TRBV4-1 . . ASRPRPDRPNYGYT
TRBJ1-2 TRBV6-6 . . ASSPGVYGYT
TRBJ1-5 TRBV4-1 TRBD1 . ASSQEWDRAGQPQH
TRBJ1-1 TRBV7-2 TRBD1 . ASSSDRAGRTEAF
TRBJ1-4 TRBV29-1 . . SVLPKGGAYEKLF
TRBJ1-3 TRBV5-6 TRBD1 . ASRGQGSGNTIY
TRBJ2-1 TRBV14 . . ASSQGTQQF
TRBJ1-4 TRBV15 . . ATSRDLNEKLF
TRBJ2-7 TRBV5-4 TRBD1 . ASSPRQGAYEQY
TRBJ1-6 TRBV30 . . AWAGAQNLH
TRBJ2-6 TRBV5-1 . . ASSPEEGGANVLT
TRBJ1-2 TRBV9 TRBD1 . ASSSQSGDRDYGYT
TRBJ2-7 TRBV4-2 TRBD2 . ASSHLGGGAGSYEQY
TRBJ2-7 TRBV9 . . ASSVGQRAYEQY
TRBJ2-7 TRBV5-4 . . ASSLGAYEQY
TRBJ2-1 TRBV6-5 TRBD1 . ASSSPLRTGGYEQF
TRBJ2-4 TRBV7-2 TRBD2 . ASSSGLAYRAGIQY
TRBJ1-1 TRBV2 . . ASSEGFGRRENTEAF
TRBJ2-2 TRBV5-6 . . ASSLAGSGTGELF
TRBJ2-7 TRBV5-4 TRBD1 . ASSNIDRAYEQY
TRBJ2-5 TRBV2 . . ASTLDSTPRETQY
TRBJ2-7 TRBV5-1 TRBD1 . ASTFRTGGISPYEQY
TRBJ1-1 TRBV7-2 . medium-sized ASSLDLTGSTEAF
TRBJ1-3 TRBV12-5 . many ASGFRIDSGNTIY
TRBJ2-4 TRBV7-3 TRBD1 once ASSSTGAVQNIQY
TRBJ2-7 TRBV4-1 . . ASSQTTGNYEQY
TRBJ2-1 TRBV15 . . ATNDHRASSYNEQF
TRBJ2-6 TRBV6-1 . . ASSDPLPGRRGRANVLT
TRBJ1-3 TRBV18 . once ASSPQVKGNTIY
TRBJ2-1 TRBV29-1 . . SVEGLEGGQF
TRBJ1-1 TRBV6-1 . . ASTLRTVNTEAF
TRBJ2-1 TRBV10-1 TRBD2 . ASSENAGGANEQF
TRBJ1-2 TRBV5-1 TRBD1 . ASSLAGTGDGYT
TRBJ1-3 TRBV30 TRBD1 . AWSAPGGNSGNTIY
TRBJ1-2 TRBV6-5 . . ASSYFVSTGYGYT
TRBJ1-5 TRBV7-8 TRBD1 . ASSLVGGPNQPQH
TRBJ1-2 TRBV19 . . ASRATVQGKRGYT
TRBJ2-4 TRBV7-7 . . ASENIQY
TRBJ2-1 TRBV5-4 . . ASSLDSYNEQF
TRBJ2-7 TRBV13 . . ASSLEGSYEQY
TRBJ2-7 TRBV19 . . ASTKNGYEQY
TRBJ2-7 TRBV6-5 . . ASSSPGSYEQY
TRBJ1-2 TRBV4-2 TRBD1 . ASSQEETGANYGYT
TRBJ2-2 TRBV5-1 TRBD1 . ASSPDRATGELF
TRBJ2-2 TRBV18 . . ASSPPGRTGELF